This T cell receptor (beta chain) was captured in a study of OX40 agonist ivuxolimab in advanced cancers. Blood samples were obtained at baseline, cycle 4 day 1, and cycle 7 day 1. This table comes from immunoSEQ multiplex PCR, and its TCRdb copy is limited to in-frame clones, with some not included. There are fewer than 40,000 clones in the sample; about 80% occur only once, and roughly 10% lies in the top ten. Points on this clone: Its matching antigen is unknown.

Broader study findings: Patients with a partial response at 0.1-3.0 mg/kg had among the lowest clonal expansion. A proportion of nonresponders additionally exhibited low normalized T-cell clonal expansion. There were, on average, more expanded clones in CD8+ T cells than in CD4+.

J lost 5 bases, V lost 6 bases, and 13 bases had no gene match. The germline V gene has CDR1 MDHEN and CDR2 SYDVKM. The CDR3 covers 16 residues. This specimen was CD4+ or CD8+ T cells sorted from blood, taken in a trial of the OX40 agonist ivuxolimab. This receptor was taken from an adult with an advanced solid tumor such as melanoma, head and neck, liver or kidney cancer. The chain is built from TRBV28 and TRBJ2-7, with 10 bases matching TRBD1. CDR3: CASSSPRDRGKHEQYF. The CDR3 DNA is TGTGCCAGCAGCAGCCCTAGGGACAGGGGAAAGCACGAGCAGTACTTC. Using reference TRBV28 and TRBJ2-7 for the parts outside the CDR3, the full variable domain is DVKVTQSSRYLVKRTGEKVFLECVQDMDHENMFWYRQDPGLGLRLIYFSYDVKMKEKGDIPEGYSVSREKKERFSLILESASTNQTSMYLCASSSPRDRGKHEQYFGPGTRLTVT.